This is a list of T cell receptor beta chains from one sample in a study of T cell repertoires in cytomegalovirus infection. TCRdb reanalysed the reads using MiXCR and keeps one entry per CDR3 protein. The table has fewer than 550,000 distinct CDR3 sequences, 16% seen once. The sample comprised CD8+ T cells from PBMCs. The receptor source for this set is a human donor in good health (CMV status not recorded). Some clones in this sample may be carry-over from other donors' samples. Both conserved end residues are part of each CDR3.

v_call cdr3_aa
TRBV7-9 CASSLLAGIAGVQFF
TRBV24-1 CATSEPYRGQGSFF
TRBV9 CASSPPRDSGETQYF
TRBV4-1 CASSLRTGLTDTQYF
TRBV19 CASIRRDRGPSTEAFF
TRBV20-1 CSARGPGMSGELFF
TRBV6-1 CASTNGGEQYF
TRBV19 CASSPPSGAYYEQYF
TRBV10-3 CAISESGAGQETQYF
TRBV29-1 CSVSRDGFYEQYF
TRBV27 CASAEGTQGANQPQHF
TRBV6-1 CASSDDGGLAREQYF
TRBV7-6 CASSLAGGRGSYNEQFF
TRBV13 CASSHRSTAGTNQPQHF
TRBV2 CASSEKGRDEQYF
TRBV7-8 CASSLVGGLAGVYNEQFF
TRBV15 CATSREGFEQYF
TRBV19 CASSERPGNQPQHF
TRBV23-1 CARGGPATNEKLFF
TRBV6-5 CASSSAGIDNTEAFF
TRBV10-2 CASSESHRGEQYF
TRBV7-9 CASSLGLQETQYF
TRBV10-2 CASRVGQGSSYNEQFF
TRBV9 CASSVGGGQGARETQYF
TRBV30 CAWNPYGTASGNTIYF
TRBV20-1 CSARDIDSPKADTQYF